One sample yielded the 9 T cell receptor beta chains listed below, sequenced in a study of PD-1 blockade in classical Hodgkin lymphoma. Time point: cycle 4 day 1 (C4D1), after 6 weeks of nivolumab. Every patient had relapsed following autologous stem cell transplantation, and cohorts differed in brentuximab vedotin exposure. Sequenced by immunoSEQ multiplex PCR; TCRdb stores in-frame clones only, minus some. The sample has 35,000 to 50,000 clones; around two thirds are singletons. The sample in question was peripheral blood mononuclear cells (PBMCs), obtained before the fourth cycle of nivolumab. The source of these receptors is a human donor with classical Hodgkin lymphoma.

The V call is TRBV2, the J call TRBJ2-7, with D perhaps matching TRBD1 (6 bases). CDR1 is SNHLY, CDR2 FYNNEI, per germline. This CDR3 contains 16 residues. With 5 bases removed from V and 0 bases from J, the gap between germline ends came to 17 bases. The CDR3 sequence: CASSSPRGSVSYEQYF. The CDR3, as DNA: TGTGCCAGCAGTTCCCCCAGGGGCAGCGTCTCCTACGAGCAGTACTTC.

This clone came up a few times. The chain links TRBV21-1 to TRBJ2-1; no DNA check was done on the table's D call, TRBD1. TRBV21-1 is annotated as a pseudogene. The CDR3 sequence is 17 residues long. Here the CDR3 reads CASSKAEGDRSYNEQFF. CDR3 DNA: TGTGCCAGCAGCAAAGCCGAGGGGGACAGGTCCTACAATGAGCAGTTCTTC.

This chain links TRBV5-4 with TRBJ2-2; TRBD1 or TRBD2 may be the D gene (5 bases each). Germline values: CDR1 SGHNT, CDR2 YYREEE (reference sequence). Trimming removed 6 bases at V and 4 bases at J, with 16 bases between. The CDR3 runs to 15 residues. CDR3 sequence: CASTLQGVGTGELFF. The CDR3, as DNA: TGTGCCAGCACCCTTCAGGGAGTAGGCACCGGGGAGCTGTTTTTT.

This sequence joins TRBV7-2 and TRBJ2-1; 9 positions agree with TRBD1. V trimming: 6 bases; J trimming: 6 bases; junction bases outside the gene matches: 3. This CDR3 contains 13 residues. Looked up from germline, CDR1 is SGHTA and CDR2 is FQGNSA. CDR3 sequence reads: CASSPDRGNEQFF. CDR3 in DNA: TGTGCCAGCAGTCCGGACAGGGGCAATGAGCAGTTCTTC. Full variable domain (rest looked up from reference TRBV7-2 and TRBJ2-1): GAGVSQSPSNKVTEKGKDVELRCDPISGHTALYWYRQSLGQGLEFLIYFQGNSAPDKSGLPSDRFSAERTGGSVSTLTIQRTQQEDSAVYLCASSPDRGNEQFFGPGTRLTVL.

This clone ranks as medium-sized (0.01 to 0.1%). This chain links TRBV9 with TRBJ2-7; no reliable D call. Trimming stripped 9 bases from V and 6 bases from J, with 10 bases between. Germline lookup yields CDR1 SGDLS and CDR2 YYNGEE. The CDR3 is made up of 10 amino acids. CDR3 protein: CANTKGEQYF. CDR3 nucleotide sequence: TGTGCCAACACCAAAGGCGAGCAGTACTTC.

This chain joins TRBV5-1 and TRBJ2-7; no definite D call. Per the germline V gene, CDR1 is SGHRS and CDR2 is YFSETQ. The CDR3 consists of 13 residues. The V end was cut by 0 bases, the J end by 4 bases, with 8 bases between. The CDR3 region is CASSLEGRYEQYF. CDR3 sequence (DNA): TGCGCCAGCAGCTTGGAGGGAAGGTACGAGCAGTACTTC.

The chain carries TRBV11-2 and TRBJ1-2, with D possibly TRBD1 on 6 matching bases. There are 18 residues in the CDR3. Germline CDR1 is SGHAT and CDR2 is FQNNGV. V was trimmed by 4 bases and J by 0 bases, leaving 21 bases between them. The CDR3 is CASSSIFQMDSTNYGYTF. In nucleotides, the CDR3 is TGTGCCAGCAGCTCTATTTTCCAGATGGACAGCACTAACTATGGCTACACCTTC. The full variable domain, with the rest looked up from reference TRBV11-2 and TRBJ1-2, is EAGVAQSPRYKIIEKRQSVAFWCNPISGHATLYWYQQILGQGPKLLIQFQNNGVVDDSQLPKDRFSAERLKGVDSTLKIQPAKLEDSAVYLCASSSIFQMDSTNYGYTFGSGTRLTVV.

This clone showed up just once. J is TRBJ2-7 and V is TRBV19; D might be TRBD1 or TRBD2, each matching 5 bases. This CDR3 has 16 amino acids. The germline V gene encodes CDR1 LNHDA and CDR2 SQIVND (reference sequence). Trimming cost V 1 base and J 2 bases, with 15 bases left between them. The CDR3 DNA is TGTGCCAGTAGTATAGCAGTATGGGGGTCAACCTACGAGCAGTACTTC. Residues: CASSIAVWGSTYEQYF.

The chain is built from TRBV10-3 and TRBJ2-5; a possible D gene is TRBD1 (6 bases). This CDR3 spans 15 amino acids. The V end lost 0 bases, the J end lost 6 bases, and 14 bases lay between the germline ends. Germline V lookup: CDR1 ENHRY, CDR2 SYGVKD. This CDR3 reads CAISESTTGLKTQYF. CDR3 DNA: TGTGCCATCAGTGAGTCGACTACAGGGTTAAAGACCCAGTACTTC.